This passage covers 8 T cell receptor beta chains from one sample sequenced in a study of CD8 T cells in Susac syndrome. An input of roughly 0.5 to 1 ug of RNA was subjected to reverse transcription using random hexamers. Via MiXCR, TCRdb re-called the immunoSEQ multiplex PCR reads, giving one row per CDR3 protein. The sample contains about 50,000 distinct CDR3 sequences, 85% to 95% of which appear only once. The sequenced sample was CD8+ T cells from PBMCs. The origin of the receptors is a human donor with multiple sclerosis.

The CDR3 sequence: CAISGKEGANTEAFF. DNA for the CDR3: TGTGCCATCAGTGGGAAAGAGGGGGCGAACACTGAAGCTTTCTTT. The gene calls are TRBV10-3 and TRBJ1-1; 7 nucleotides match TRBD1. This CDR3 has 15 residues. Germline lookup yields CDR1 ENHRY and CDR2 SYGVKD. The J segment lost 1 base and the V segment lost 4 bases, leaving 6 bases of the junction unmatched.

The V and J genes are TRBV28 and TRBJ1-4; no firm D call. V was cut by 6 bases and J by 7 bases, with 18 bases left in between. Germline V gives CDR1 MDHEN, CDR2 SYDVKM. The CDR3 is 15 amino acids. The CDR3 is CASSLWVGIGEKLFF. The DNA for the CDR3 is TGTGCCAGCAGCTTGTGGGTGGGCATCGGTGAAAAACTGTTTTTT.

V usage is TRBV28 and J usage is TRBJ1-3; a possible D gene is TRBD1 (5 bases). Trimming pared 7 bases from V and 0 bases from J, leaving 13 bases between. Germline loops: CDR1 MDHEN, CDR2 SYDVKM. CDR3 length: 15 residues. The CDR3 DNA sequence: TGTGCCAGCATCACCGGCGGGACCTCTGGAAACACCATATATTTT. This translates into CASITGGTSGNTIYF. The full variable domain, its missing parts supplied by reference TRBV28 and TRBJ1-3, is DVKVTQSSRYLVKRTGEKVFLECVQDMDHENMFWYRQDPGLGLRLIYFSYDVKMKEKGDIPEGYSVSREKKERFSLILESASTNQTSMYLCASITGGTSGNTIYFGEGSWLTVV.

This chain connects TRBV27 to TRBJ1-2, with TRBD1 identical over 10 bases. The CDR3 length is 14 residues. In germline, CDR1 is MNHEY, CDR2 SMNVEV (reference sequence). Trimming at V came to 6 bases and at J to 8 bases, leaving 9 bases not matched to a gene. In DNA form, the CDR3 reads TGTGCCAGCAGAGAGACAGGGGGCAATTGGGGCTACACCTTC. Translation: CASRETGGNWGYTF.

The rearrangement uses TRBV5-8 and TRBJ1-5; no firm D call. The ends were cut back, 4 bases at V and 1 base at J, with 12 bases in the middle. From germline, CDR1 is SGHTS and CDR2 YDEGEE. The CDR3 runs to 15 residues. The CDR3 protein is CASSGGLTSNQPQHF. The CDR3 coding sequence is TGTGCCAGCAGCGGAGGGCTAACAAGCAATCAGCCCCAGCATTTT.

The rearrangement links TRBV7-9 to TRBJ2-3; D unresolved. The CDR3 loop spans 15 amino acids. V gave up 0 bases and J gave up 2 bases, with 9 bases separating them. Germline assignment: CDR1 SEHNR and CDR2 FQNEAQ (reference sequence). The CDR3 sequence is CASSLALDHTDTQYF. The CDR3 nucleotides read TGTGCCAGCAGCTTAGCGCTAGACCACACAGATACGCAGTATTTT.

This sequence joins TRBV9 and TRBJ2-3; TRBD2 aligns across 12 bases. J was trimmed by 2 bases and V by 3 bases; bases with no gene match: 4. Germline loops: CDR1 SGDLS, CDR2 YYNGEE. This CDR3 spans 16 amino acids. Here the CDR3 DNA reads TGTGCCAGCAGCGAGGGACTAGCGGGCCTCACAGATACGCAGTATTTT. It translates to CASSEGLAGLTDTQYF. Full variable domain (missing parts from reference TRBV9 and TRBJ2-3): DSGVTQTPKHLITATGQRVTLRCSPRSGDLSVYWYQQSLDQGLQFLIQYYNGEERAKGNILERFSAQQFPDLHSELNLSSLELGDSALYFCASSEGLAGLTDTQYFGPGTRLTVL.

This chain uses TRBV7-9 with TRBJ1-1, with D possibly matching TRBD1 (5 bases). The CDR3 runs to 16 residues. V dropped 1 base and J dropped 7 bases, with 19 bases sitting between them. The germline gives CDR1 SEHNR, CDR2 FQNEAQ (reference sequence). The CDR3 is CASSLGAARVGLEAFF. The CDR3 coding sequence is TGTGCCAGCAGCTTAGGGGCAGCCAGGGTTGGTCTTGAAGCTTTCTTT.